These 15 T cell receptor beta chains originate from one sample sequenced in a study of cytomegalovirus exposure and HLA in healthy donors. The assay was immunoSEQ multiplex PCR, and TCRdb's table has in-frame clones only and misses some. The repertoire has 110,000 or so clones, 70% to 90% of them found once; the top ten carry 2.1%. The specimen sequenced was PBMCs. Every receptor here comes from a woman aged 25 to 45 in good health and CMV-seronegative.

The rearrangement links TRBV20-1 to TRBJ1-2, with TRBD1 matching over 8 bases. There are 11 residues in the CDR3. Germline V gene data show CDR1 as DFQATT and CDR2 as SNEGSKA (reference sequence). The V segment lost 6 bases and the J segment 5 bases; nucleotides outside the gene matches: 2. The CDR3 region has the DNA TGCAGTGCGCGGACAGGGTATGGCTACACCTTC. It specifies CSARTGYGYTF.

This clone came up a few times. This chain uses TRBV9 with TRBJ1-1, with 8 bases fitting TRBD1. This CDR3 region has 15 residues. CDR1 is SGDLS, CDR2 YYNGEE, per germline. J lost 2 bases, V lost 4 bases, and 7 bases had no gene match. DNA for the CDR3: TGTGCCAGCAGCTTGCAGGGGGCGAGTAACACTGAAGCTTTCTTT. Residues: CASSLQGASNTEAFF.

The table lists this clone with a count of one. Here the CDR3 reads CASSSRGQGGTEAFF. CDR3 DNA: TGCGCCAGCAGCTCTCGAGGACAGGGGGGGACTGAAGCTTTCTTT. This sequence joins TRBV5-1 and TRBJ1-1, with TRBD1 matching 10 bases. Looked up from germline, CDR1 is SGHRS and CDR2 is YFSETQ. This CDR3 comprises 15 residues. After removal of 3 bases from V and 5 bases from J, the junction contained 7 bases not matched to a gene.

V is TRBV19 and J is TRBJ1-5; possible D gene TRBD1, 6 bases. Germline CDR1 LNHDA, CDR2 SQIVND (reference sequence). Trimming shortened V by 7 bases and J by 4 bases, and 11 bases separated the two germline ends. This CDR3 region has 13 residues. The CDR3 region is CASKSGVNQPQHF. CDR3 bases: TGTGCCAGTAAGTCAGGGGTAAATCAGCCCCAGCATTTT.

The chain carries TRBV29-1 and TRBJ1-3; 8 nucleotides line up with TRBD1. V was clipped by 7 bases and J by 0 bases; unmatched bases: 5. CDR1 SQVTM and CDR2 ANQGSEA come from the germline V gene. The CDR3 sequence is 14 residues long. The CDR3 sequence is CSATGGVSGNTIYF. For the CDR3, the DNA is TGCAGCGCCACAGGGGGTGTCTCTGGAAACACCATATATTTT.

A single count supports this clone. The chain combines TRBV30 with TRBJ2-2; D is possibly TRBD1 (5 bases). The CDR3 has 15 amino acids. The germline V and J ends were trimmed by 1 base and 5 bases, with 14 bases remaining between them. Germline CDR1 reads GTSNPN; CDR2 reads SVGIG (reference sequence). CDR3 sequence (DNA): TGTGCCTGGAGTGACCCACGCAGGGTTACCGGGGAGCTGTTTTTT. This translates into CAWSDPRRVTGELFF.

The chain employs TRBV27 and TRBJ1-2; D gene unclear. Germline V lookup: CDR1 MNHEY, CDR2 SMNVEV (reference sequence). This CDR3 is built from 15 residues. Trimming pared 6 bases from V and 8 bases from J, leaving 22 bases between. The CDR3 nucleotides read TGTGCCAGCAGCACCTTACCCGCAGGTTCATACGGCTACACCTTC. Its protein is CASSTLPAGSYGYTF.

The V call is TRBV6-1, the J call TRBJ2-1; 9 bases map to TRBD2. Trimming cost V 6 bases and J 9 bases; bases outside gene matches: 12. The CDR3 extends over 15 amino acids. Germline V CDR1 and CDR2: MNHNS, SASEGT. The CDR3 DNA reads TGTGCCAGCAGATATCGCGGGACTAGCTCGACTGAGCAGTTCTTC. It yields the protein CASRYRGTSSTEQFF.

The chain is built from TRBV5-1 and TRBJ1-1; no clear D gene. V was clipped by 1 base and J by 0 bases, with 13 bases between them. The germline gives CDR1 SGHRS, CDR2 YFSETQ. CDR3 length: 16 amino acids. In DNA, the CDR3 is TGCGCCAGCAGCTTGAACAGCGGGCGCCTGAACACTGAAGCTTTCTTT. This sequence encodes CASSLNSGRLNTEAFF.

This chain joins TRBV7-8 and TRBJ1-2, with a weak D call TRBD1 (6 bases). Trimming removed 5 bases at V and 2 bases at J, with 12 bases between. The CDR3 spans 14 residues. The germline CDR1 and CDR2 sequences are SGHVS and FQNEAQ. The CDR3 is CASSRQDSNYGYTF. The DNA of the CDR3 is TGTGCCAGCAGCCGGCAGGACAGCAACTATGGCTACACCTTC. Drawing the rest from reference TRBV7-8 and TRBJ1-2, the complete variable domain is GAGVSQSPRYKVAKRGQDVALRCDPISGHVSLFWYQQALGQGPEFLTYFQNEAQLDKSGLPSDRFFAERPEGSVSTLKIQRTQQEDSAVYLCASSRQDSNYGYTFGSGTRLTVV.

V is TRBV2 and J is TRBJ1-1, with D perhaps matching TRBD1 (5 bases). Germline V CDR1 and CDR2: SNHLY, FYNNEI. CDR3 length: 14 residues. Trimming shortened V by 6 bases and J by 3 bases, and 14 bases separated the two germline ends. The CDR3: CASRGTWGDTEAFF. CDR3 nucleotides: TGTGCCAGCAGAGGGACCTGGGGGGACACTGAAGCTTTCTTT. The complete variable domain, with remaining parts taken from reference TRBV2 and TRBJ1-1, reads EPEVTQTPSHQVTQMGQEVILRCVPISNHLYFYWYRQILGQKVEFLVSFYNNEISEKSEIFDDQFSVERPDGSNFTLKIRSTKLEDSAMYFCASRGTWGDTEAFFGQGTRLTVV.

The V and J genes are TRBV9 and TRBJ2-1, with 8 bases fitting TRBD2. Germline CDR1 reads SGDLS; CDR2 reads YYNGEE. V was clipped by 0 bases and J by 2 bases; unmatched bases: 4. The CDR3 has 16 amino acids. The CDR3 DNA follows: TGTGCCAGCAGCGTAGTGGCGGGGGGTACCTACAATGAGCAGTTCTTC. Encoded protein: CASSVVAGGTYNEQFF. The full variable domain, with the rest looked up from reference TRBV9 and TRBJ2-1, is DSGVTQTPKHLITATGQRVTLRCSPRSGDLSVYWYQQSLDQGLQFLIQYYNGEERAKGNILERFSAQQFPDLHSELNLSSLELGDSALYFCASSVVAGGTYNEQFFGPGTRLTVL.

The rearrangement joins TRBV12-5 to TRBJ2-2, with no clear D. This CDR3 spans 14 amino acids. V was cut by 6 bases and J by 4 bases, with 12 bases left in between. CDR1 is LGHNT, CDR2 FRNRAP, per germline. The CDR3, as DNA: TGTGCTAGTGGGTCTCTAGTGGGCACCGGGGAGCTGTTTTTT. Its protein product is CASGSLVGTGELFF.

The chain carries TRBV5-1 and TRBJ2-3; 15 nucleotides line up with TRBD2. Germline V gene sequence: CDR1 SGHRS, CDR2 YFSETQ. J gave up 7 bases and V 4 bases, and 10 bases lay outside the gene matches. This CDR3 has 17 amino acids. The CDR3 DNA is TGCGCCAGCAGCCTTCTCCCGGGACTAGCGGGGGGTAATACGCAGTATTTT. Translated, it gives CASSLLPGLAGGNTQYF.

The chain links TRBV5-1 to TRBJ2-7; tentative D call: TRBD2 (6 bases). With 0 bases removed from V and 7 bases from J, the gap between germline ends came to 29 bases. The CDR3 sequence is 19 residues long. Germline CDR1 is SGHRS and CDR2 is YFSETQ. In DNA, the CDR3 is TGCGCCAGCAGCTTGGTTCGGGGTTCGGGTGACTGGGAGGCTAGAGAGCAGTACTTC. Protein sequence: CASSLVRGSGDWEAREQYF.